Each of the 16 T cell receptor beta chains below was sequenced from the same sample in a study of metastatic and nonmetastatic thyroid tumors. TCRdb re-called the PCR reads with MiXCR. Here the sample spans tens of thousands of clones, more than 3.5% being singletons. No patient had received any treatment before thyroid surgery. The sample taken for sequencing was blood. The receptors come from a female donor with papillary thyroid cancer or a benign thyroid nodule (not recorded which). Some clones in this sample may be carry-over from other donors' samples.

Only a few counts were recorded for this clone. The chain couples TRBV20-1 to TRBJ2-7; TRBD1 matches at 7 bases. The CDR3 length is 13 residues. Losses at the gene ends were 6 bases for V and 2 bases for J; bases not matched to a gene: 7. Germline lookup yields CDR1 DFQATT and CDR2 SNEGSKA (reference sequence). CDR3 residues: CSADRERAYEQYF. CDR3 nucleotide sequence: TGCAGTGCCGACAGGGAAAGAGCCTACGAGCAGTACTTC.

This clone was seen more than once but under ten times. This sequence joins TRBV6-5 and TRBJ1-1, with 8 nucleotides matching TRBD1. The trim removed 2 bases at V and 6 bases at J, leaving 8 bases unmatched. The CDR3 is made up of 15 amino acids. Looked up from germline, CDR1 is MNHEY and CDR2 is SVGAGI. The CDR3 sequence is CASSYTTGDDSEAFF. The CDR3 DNA follows: TGTGCCAGCAGTTACACGACAGGGGATGACTCTGAAGCTTTCTTT.

This rearrangement joins TRBV27 to TRBJ1-6; weak D call: TRBD1 (6 bases). Germline V CDR1 and CDR2: MNHEY, SMNVEV (reference sequence). This CDR3 region has 12 residues. V was cut by 4 bases and J by 13 bases, with 11 bases left in between. The DNA for the CDR3 is TGTGCCAGCAGTTACCGAGGGGGTCCCCTCCACTTT. Protein: CASSYRGGPLHF.

Concerning this clone: A read error may produce the germline difference seen at one junction end. The genes are TRBV27 and TRBJ2-1, with TRBD2 matching 8 bases. The CDR3 totals 13 residues. The V gene's germline CDR1 is MNHEY and CDR2 SMNVEV (reference sequence). This CDR3 is CASRTLAGHEQSF. CDR3 sequence (DNA): TGTGCCAGCAGAACCTTAGCGGGACATGAGCAGTCCTTC.

There are many counts of this clone. The chain combines TRBV29-1 with TRBJ1-2; no definite D call. Looked up from germline, CDR1 is SQVTM and CDR2 is ANQGSEA. The ends were cut back, 1 base at V and 4 bases at J, with 10 bases in the middle. The CDR3 sequence is 13 residues long. The CDR3 loop is CSVEGGGFYGYTF. Written as DNA, the CDR3 is TGCAGCGTTGAAGGCGGTGGCTTCTATGGCTACACCTTC.

In this sample, this clone is medium-sized. The J gene is TRBJ1-2, the V gene TRBV28; a possible D gene is TRBD1 (5 bases). V dropped 4 bases and J dropped 0 bases, with 15 bases sitting between them. This CDR3 has 16 amino acids. CDR1 MDHEN and CDR2 SYDVKM come from the germline V gene. CDR3 region: CASSSLGTVANYGYTF. In DNA, the CDR3 is TGTGCCAGCAGTTCCCTCGGGACTGTAGCTAACTATGGCTACACCTTC.

This clone was recorded at least ten times. The chain couples TRBV16 to TRBJ1-5; D ambiguous. This CDR3 comprises 18 residues. V was pared by 0 bases and J by 4 bases, with 19 bases between. In germline, CDR1 is KGHSY, CDR2 FQNENV. CDR3 coding DNA: TGTGCCAGCAGCCAATCTTCTCCCTCTTCTGCCCGAAATCAGCCCCAGCATTTT. As protein: CASSQSSPSSARNQPQHF.

This clone is categorized as medium-sized (0.01 to 0.1%). J is TRBJ1-2 and V is TRBV6-1; 9 nucleotides agree with TRBD1. There are 12 residues in the CDR3. CDR1 and CDR2 (germline): MNHNS, SASEGT. The V and J ends lost 7 bases and 7 bases, in that order; junction bases with no gene match: 4. Here the CDR3 reads CASTWDRAGYTF. The CDR3 DNA reads TGTGCCAGCACCTGGGACAGGGCTGGCTACACCTTC.

V usage is TRBV5-1 and J usage is TRBJ1-6, with D unresolved. The CDR3 runs 15 residues. Germline V gene lookup returns CDR1 SGHRS and CDR2 YFSETQ. Trimming stripped 1 base from V and 7 bases from J, with 12 bases between. CDR3 in amino acids: CASSLSGGTNSPLHF. The CDR3 nucleotides read TGCGCCAGCAGCTTGTCCGGAGGCACCAATTCACCCCTCCACTTT.

This clone appeared a few times. The chain uses TRBV6-2 or TRBV6-3 and TRBJ1-2, with no clear D. The germline V gene has CDR1 MNHEY and CDR2 SVGEGT. The germline V and J ends were trimmed by 3 bases and 1 base, with 9 bases remaining between them. The CDR3 sequence is 14 residues long. CDR3 protein: CASSYLDGNYGYTF. CDR3 DNA sequence: TGTGCCAGCAGTTATCTCGACGGTAACTATGGCTACACCTTC.

In this sample, this clone turned up many times. V gene TRBV5-4 combines with J gene TRBJ2-1, with 8 bases fitting TRBD2. This CDR3 comprises 15 residues. CDR1 and CDR2 from the germline V gene are SGHNT and YYREEE (reference sequence). The V segment lost 2 bases and the J segment 4 bases; nucleotides outside the gene matches: 5. The chain's CDR3 is CASSFPPSGYNEQFF. CDR3 DNA: TGTGCCAGCAGCTTCCCCCCTAGCGGGTACAATGAGCAGTTCTTC.

This clone is medium-sized in the sample. V gene TRBV27 combines with J gene TRBJ1-2; D unclear. CDR3 length: 13 residues. V dropped 6 bases and J dropped 4 bases, with 12 bases sitting between them. CDR1 and CDR2 (germline): MNHEY, SMNVEV (reference sequence). Here the CDR3 DNA reads TGTGCCAGCAGCCCCGGTGCGAGCTATGGCTACACCTTC. Its protein product is CASSPGASYGYTF.

This clone was counted a few times. V gene TRBV6-1 combines with J gene TRBJ2-3; 11 positions agree with TRBD2. CDR3 length: 17 amino acids. Germline values: CDR1 MNHNS, CDR2 SASEGT. V was pared by 6 bases and J by 3 bases, with 11 bases of the junction left unmatched. Here the CDR3 reads CASRAGTSGESTDTQYF. The DNA of the CDR3 is TGTGCCAGCAGAGCCGGGACTAGCGGAGAGAGTACAGATACGCAGTATTTT.

The chain carries TRBV6-1 and TRBJ2-3; 7 nucleotides agree with TRBD1. CDR1 is MNHNS and CDR2 is SASEGT in the germline V gene. J gave up 3 bases and V 7 bases, and 7 bases lay outside the gene matches. This CDR3 has 14 residues. Here the CDR3 reads CASIQGLTTDTQYF. CDR3 nucleotides: TGTGCCAGCATACAGGGGCTTACGACAGATACGCAGTATTTT.

This clone was counted ten times or more. Different DNA sequences within this sample yield the same CDR3. The chain links TRBV9 to TRBJ2-7; D possibly corresponds to TRBD1 (7 bases). The V end was cut by 0 bases, the J end by 5 bases, with 15 bases between. Germline CDR1 reads SGDLS; CDR2 reads YYNGEE. The CDR3 totals 15 residues. CDR3 sequence: CASSVEAGGSDEQYF. CDR3 nucleotides: TGTGCCAGCAGCGTAGAGGCAGGGGGGTCCGACGAGCAGTACTTC. Full variable domain (rest looked up from reference TRBV9 and TRBJ2-7): DSGVTQTPKHLITATGQRVTLRCSPRSGDLSVYWYQQSLDQGLQFLIQYYNGEERAKGNILERFSAQQFPDLHSELNLSSLELGDSALYFCASSVEAGGSDEQYFGPGTRLTVT.

This clone appeared a few times. V usage is TRBV6-2 or TRBV6-3 and J usage is TRBJ1-1; a weak D match, TRBD1 (5 bases). CDR1 is MNHEY and CDR2 is SVGEGT in the germline V gene. There are 12 residues in the CDR3. V gave up 8 bases and J gave up 2 bases, with 9 bases separating them. The CDR3 sequence is CASGDGNTEAFF. The CDR3 DNA follows: TGTGCCAGCGGGGACGGAAACACTGAAGCTTTCTTT.